Each of the 18 T cell receptor beta chains below was sequenced from the same sample in a study of response to subunit inactivated influenza vaccine. TCRdb used MiXCR to reprocess the RT-PCR reads, holding one entry per CDR3 protein. The sample consists of 500,000 or so distinct CDR3 sequences, 16% of them appearing once. The starting material was CD4+ T cells sorted from PBMCs, obtained around 2 years after vaccination. These receptors were obtained from a man between 50 and 75 years old who received an inactivated influenza vaccine.

This clonotype was observed a handful of times. The chain has TRBV28 and TRBJ2-2, with 7 positions matching TRBD2. V shed 5 bases and J 0 bases; nucleotides not matched to a gene: 3. Germline V CDR1 and CDR2: MDHEN, SYDVKM. This CDR3 contains 15 residues. The CDR3: CASSNGGTNTGELFF. DNA of the CDR3: TGTGCCAGCAGTAACGGGGGGACGAACACCGGGGAGCTGTTTTTT.

This clonotype was picked up a small number of times. V gene TRBV5-6 combines with J gene TRBJ2-3; the match to TRBD2 covers 10 bases. The J segment lost 1 base and the V segment lost 1 base, leaving 3 bases of the junction unmatched. CDR3 length: 16 amino acids. CDR1 and CDR2 from the germline V gene are SGHDT and YYEEEE. The CDR3 DNA is TGTGCCAGCAGCTTGAGGAGCGGGGGGGGCACAGATACGCAGTATTTT. Its protein product is CASSLRSGGGTDTQYF.

The chain has TRBV10-3 and TRBJ2-3; 9 bases match TRBD1. V lost 6 bases and J lost 2; bases outside the gene matches: 9. The CDR3 has 16 residues. Germline V gene lookup returns CDR1 ENHRY and CDR2 SYGVKD. The CDR3 loop is CAISPQGQGFTDTQYF. CDR3 in DNA: TGTGCCATCAGCCCCCAGGGACAGGGCTTCACAGATACGCAGTATTTT.

A few counts support this clonotype. The chain recombines TRBV12-3 or TRBV12-4 with TRBJ2-2; D possibly corresponds to TRBD2 (5 bases). V shed 3 bases and J shed 4 bases, with 9 bases lying between them. The CDR3 is made up of 14 amino acids. Here the CDR3 DNA reads TGTGCCAGCAGTTTTGGCCTAGCCACCGGGGAGCTGTTTTTT. Residues: CASSFGLATGELFF.

J is TRBJ2-6 and V is TRBV4-3; no clear D. The V gene lost 5 bases and the J gene lost 4 bases, with 15 bases spanning the gap. From germline, CDR1 is LGHNA and CDR2 YSLEER. This CDR3 is built from 16 residues. CDR3 sequence (DNA): TGCGCCAGCAGCGCTCCCACGACTTCAGGGGCCAACGTCCTGACTTTC. Translating gives CASSAPTTSGANVLTF.

The CDR3 loop reads CASSGGQGRVGEAFF. The CDR3 DNA reads as TGTGCCAGCAGTGGGGGACAGGGTAGGGTTGGTGAAGCTTTCTTT. The chain recombines TRBV25-1 with TRBJ1-1, with TRBD1 matching over 9 bases. The CDR3 runs 15 residues. The V and J ends lost 4 bases and 7 bases, in that order; junction bases with no gene match: 10. Germline V CDR1 and CDR2: MGHDK, SYGVNS.

This clonotype came up a few times. The rearrangement uses TRBV29-1 and TRBJ1-1; no clear D gene. This CDR3 has 14 amino acids. V dropped 3 bases and J dropped 1 base, with 12 bases sitting between them. CDR1 is SQVTM, CDR2 ANQGSEA, per germline. The CDR3 region is CSVEEADRNTEAFF. The CDR3 nucleotides read TGCAGCGTTGAGGAGGCAGACCGGAACACTGAAGCTTTCTTT.

J is TRBJ1-5 and V is TRBV19; perhaps TRBD1 as D (5 bases). Per the germline V gene, CDR1 is LNHDA and CDR2 is SQIVND (reference sequence). V lost 10 bases, J lost 6 bases, and 13 bases lay in between. CDR3 length: 12 amino acids. As DNA, the CDR3 is TGTGCCACCCGACGGGGCGGTCAGCCCCAGCATTTT. Translation: CATRRGGQPQHF.

V and J are TRBV5-1 and TRBJ2-3, with 8 bases aligning to TRBD1. Trimming cost V 7 bases and J 4 bases; bases outside gene matches: 8. This CDR3 contains 14 residues. Germline CDR1 SGHRS, CDR2 YFSETQ. The chain's CDR3 is CASSTGQVADTQYF. Here the CDR3 DNA reads TGCGCCAGCTCGACGGGACAGGTTGCAGATACGCAGTATTTT.

This CDR3 reads CASSSVGTDRPFF. The CDR3 DNA sequence: TGTGCCAGCAGTTCAGTAGGGACCGACCGGCCGTTCTTC. The genes are TRBV6-5 and TRBJ2-1, with D perhaps being TRBD1 or TRBD2 (5 bases each). Germline V gene sequence: CDR1 MNHEY, CDR2 SVGAGI. There are 13 residues in the CDR3. V lost 4 bases to trimming and J lost 15 bases, with 19 bases between them.

This chain joins TRBV21-1 and TRBJ2-1; the table's D call of TRBD2 was not tested on the DNA. TRBV21-1 counts as a pseudogene. The CDR3 length is 19 residues. The CDR3 reads CASSKVFGTSGGARDEQFF. The CDR3 DNA sequence: TGTGCCAGCAGCAAAGTGTTTGGGACTAGCGGGGGTGCGAGGGATGAGCAGTTCTTC.

The sample holds a few counts of this clonotype. The rearrangement uses TRBV29-1 and TRBJ2-5, with 7 bases matching TRBD2. The CDR3 is made up of 12 amino acids. Trimming at V came to 4 bases and at J to 5 bases, leaving 4 bases not matched to a gene. CDR1 and CDR2 (germline): SQVTM, ANQGSEA. The CDR3 coding sequence is TGCAGCGTTGCCGTCGGGGGGGAGACCCAGTACTTC. Residues: CSVAVGGETQYF.

The chain combines TRBV12-3 or TRBV12-4 with TRBJ2-1; 8 bases agree with TRBD1. With V trimmed by 6 bases and J by 5 bases, 9 bases remained unmatched. This CDR3 spans 15 amino acids. The CDR3 nucleotides are TGTGCCAGCAGACCGGACAGGGTCGGAAACAATGAGCAGTTCTTC. This translates into CASRPDRVGNNEQFF.

The rearrangement links TRBV5-4 to TRBJ2-5; 9 bases line up with TRBD2. This CDR3 has 16 residues. J gave up 4 bases and V 0 bases, and 7 bases lay outside the gene matches. CDR1 and CDR2 (germline): SGHNT, YYREEE (reference sequence). The CDR3 loop is CASSLDVSGSIETQYF. For the CDR3, the DNA is TGTGCCAGCAGCTTGGATGTTAGCGGGAGTATAGAGACCCAGTACTTC.

The V call is TRBV12-3 or TRBV12-4, the J call TRBJ2-5, with 9 bases lining up with TRBD1. J was trimmed by 5 bases and V by 7 bases; bases with no gene match: 5. CDR3 size: 13 residues. The CDR3 loop is CASTTDRGETQYF. The CDR3 DNA reads as TGTGCCAGCACCACCGACAGGGGGGAGACCCAGTACTTC.

This chain joins TRBV27 and TRBJ2-5; D is possibly TRBD1 or TRBD2 (5 bases each). The V end lost 1 base, the J end lost 2 bases, and 8 bases lay between the germline ends. The V gene's germline CDR1 is MNHEY and CDR2 SMNVEV (reference sequence). CDR3 length: 14 amino acids. The chain's CDR3 is CASSLLGRQETQYF. The CDR3 nucleotides read TGTGCCAGCAGTTTATTGGGACGGCAAGAGACCCAGTACTTC.

As regards this clonotype: Since a much larger clone is just one base distant, this may be a read error. The chain joins TRBV20-1 to TRBJ2-7; 14 positions match TRBD2. Germline V gene sequence: CDR1 DFQATT, CDR2 SNEGSKA (reference sequence). The CDR3 length is 16 residues. The CDR3 here is CCASGTSGSSGLEQYF. CDR3 nucleotide sequence: TGCTGTGCTTCCGGGACTAGCGGGAGTTCCGGGTTGGAGCAGTACTTC.

The V gene is TRBV29-1, the J gene TRBJ2-7; 7 bases align to TRBD1. With 6 bases clipped from V and 0 bases from J, the junction kept 5 bases outside the gene matches. Germline V gives CDR1 SQVTM, CDR2 ANQGSEA. The CDR3 runs 13 residues. The chain's CDR3 is CSVRDSSSYEQYF. CDR3 in DNA: TGCAGCGTAAGGGACAGTAGCTCCTACGAGCAGTACTTC.